The 28 T cell receptor beta chains below all came from one sample that was sequenced in a study of T cell repertoires in cytomegalovirus infection. MiXCR was run by TCRdb on the reads, yielding one entry per CDR3 protein. Here the sample spans under 300,000 distinct CDR3 sequences, roughly an eighth being singletons. Sequenced: PBMCs. These receptor sequences come from a human donor in good health (CMV status not recorded). Some clones in this sample may be carry-over from other donors' samples.

This clonotype came up many times. The chain is built from TRBV28 and TRBJ2-1, with D maybe TRBD1 (5 bases). This CDR3 has 13 amino acids. The germline V gene has CDR1 MDHEN and CDR2 SYDVKM. Trimming stripped 6 bases from V and 6 bases from J, with 12 bases between. This CDR3 is CASSQGLTNEQFF. Written as DNA, the CDR3 is TGTGCCAGCAGCCAGGGCCTCACCAATGAGCAGTTCTTC. The whole variable domain, filled in from reference TRBV28 and TRBJ2-1, reads DVKVTQSSRYLVKRTGEKVFLECVQDMDHENMFWYRQDPGLGLRLIYFSYDVKMKEKGDIPEGYSVSREKKERFSLILESASTNQTSMYLCASSQGLTNEQFFGPGTRLTVL.

This clonotype has just a few counts. V gene TRBV5-1 combines with J gene TRBJ1-1; D remains ambiguous. CDR3 length: 14 amino acids. V was pared by 2 bases and J by 1 base, with 9 bases between. CDR1 and CDR2 from the germline V gene are SGHRS and YFSETQ. The CDR3 loop is CASSFAGSNTEAFF. In DNA, the CDR3 is TGCGCCAGCAGCTTTGCAGGATCGAACACTGAAGCTTTCTTT.

This clonotype was recorded many times. This rearrangement joins TRBV7-6 to TRBJ2-7; 7 bases fit TRBD1. This CDR3 has 14 residues. V shed 5 bases and J 1 base; nucleotides not matched to a gene: 5. The V gene's germline CDR1 is SGHVS and CDR2 FNYEAQ. The CDR3 spells CASSVGQRSYEQYF. The CDR3 nucleotides are TGTGCCAGCAGCGTGGGACAGCGATCCTACGAGCAGTACTTC.

Regarding this clonotype: A much larger clone is a single base away; this may be a read error. Likely a read error: the CDR3 ends without its conserved phenylalanine or tryptophan. The CDR3 reads CASSQLAGRDGYTC. The CDR3, as DNA: TGTGCCAGCAGCCAATTGGCAGGGCGCGATGGCTACACCTGC. The chain is built from TRBV14 and TRBJ1-2; D is perhaps TRBD1 (5 bases). Trimming removed 2 bases from V and 6 bases from J, with 13 bases in between. Germline V lookup: CDR1 SGHDN, CDR2 FVKESK. CDR3 length: 14 residues.

This clonotype was detected only once. This may come from a read error, since a much larger clone is one base off. The genes are TRBV11-2 and TRBJ2-7, with TRBD2 matching 13 bases. This CDR3 has 15 residues. CDR1 and CDR2 (germline): SGHAT, FQNNGV. CDR3 coding DNA: TGTGCCGGCAGCGTATACGGGACTAGCGGGATGGTGCGGTACTTC. This encodes CAGSVYGTSGMVRYF.

There are a few counts of this clonotype. The V gene is TRBV20-1, the J gene TRBJ2-3, with 10 bases fitting TRBD1. Germline CDR1 and CDR2: DFQATT and SNEGSKA (reference sequence). With 1 base clipped from V and 6 bases from J, the junction kept 7 bases outside the gene matches. This CDR3 region has 15 residues. CDR3 DNA: TGCAGTGCTAGAGTGGGGACAGGGGCTCCCGATACGCAGTATTTT. Translation gives CSARVGTGAPDTQYF.

Ten or more counts support this clonotype. CDR3 nucleotide sequence: TGTGCCGAAGGCACAGCCGAGTTTTATAGCAATCAGCCCCAGCATTTT. Residues: CAEGTAEFYSNQPQHF. V is TRBV6-8 and J is TRBJ1-5; D is ambiguous. The CDR3 spans 16 residues. V was pared by 11 bases and J by 0 bases, with 20 bases between. The V gene's germline CDR1 is MNHGY and CDR2 SAAAGT.

This clonotype was recorded a few times. This chain uses TRBV18 with TRBJ1-1; D remains ambiguous. The V gene's germline CDR1 is KGHSH and CDR2 LQKENI. Trimming took 2 bases from V and 4 from J, leaving 8 bases between them. The CDR3 loop spans 13 amino acids. The CDR3 nucleotides read TGTGCCAGCTCACCAGTGAGCATCACTGAAGCTTTCTTT. It specifies CASSPVSITEAFF. The full variable domain, rest sourced from reference TRBV18 and TRBJ1-1, is NAGVMQNPRHLVRRRGQEARLRCSPMKGHSHVYWYRQLPEEGLKFMVYLQKENIIDESGMPKERFSAEFPKEGPSILRIQQVVRGDSAAYFCASSPVSITEAFFGQGTRLTVV.

This clonotype occurred many times. CDR3 in DNA: TGTGCCAGTACCTTGGGTGGAAGGGAGCAAGAGACCCAGTACTTC. Translation: CASTLGGREQETQYF. The chain uses TRBV7-8 and TRBJ2-5, with a possible D match to TRBD2 (5 bases). This CDR3 comprises 15 residues. The germline CDR1 and CDR2 sequences are SGHVS and FQNEAQ. V was clipped by 9 bases and J by 2 bases, with 19 bases between them.

This rearrangement joins TRBV9 to TRBJ2-3, with 9 nucleotides matching TRBD2. Germline loops: CDR1 SGDLS, CDR2 YYNGEE. V dropped 6 bases and J dropped 4; count of bases not matched to a gene: 9. This CDR3 has 15 residues. The CDR3 protein is CASTAGGSGADTQYF. The CDR3 DNA reads as TGTGCCAGCACCGCGGGAGGGAGTGGTGCAGATACGCAGTATTTT.

This clonotype was picked up a small number of times. The rearrangement uses TRBV14 and TRBJ2-5, with 10 positions matching TRBD1. Germline CDR1 is SGHDN and CDR2 is FVKESK. The ends lost 4 bases at V and 4 bases at J; junction bases unmatched: 6. The length of the CDR3 is 15 residues. The CDR3 DNA reads as TGTGCCAGCAGCCCAGCGGACAGGGGGTCAGAGACCCAGTACTTC. Translated, it gives CASSPADRGSETQYF.

This clonotype has a handful of counts. The gene calls are TRBV24-1 and TRBJ2-7, with D unresolved. The CDR3 is 14 residues long. V dropped 4 bases and J dropped 11 bases, with 20 bases sitting between them. Looked up from germline, CDR1 is KGHDR and CDR2 is SFDVKD. Written as DNA, the CDR3 is TGTGCCACCAGTGACTACACGGACGGGCCGTTAAAGTACTTC. Encoded protein: CATSDYTDGPLKYF.

This clonotype occurred many times. V and J are TRBV12-3 or TRBV12-4 and TRBJ1-1; tentative D call: TRBD1 (5 bases). The CDR3 totals 16 residues. V lost 2 bases and J 1 base, leaving 14 bases between the germline ends. CDR3: CASSLRLGVSNTEAFF. The CDR3, as DNA: TGTGCCAGCAGTTTACGGCTGGGGGTATCGAACACTGAAGCTTTCTTT.

Ten or more counts support this clonotype. The rearrangement links TRBV7-2 to TRBJ2-1, with D uncertain. In germline, CDR1 is SGHTA, CDR2 FQGNSA. V shed 5 bases and J shed 1 base, with 12 bases lying between them. The CDR3 is 15 amino acids. CDR3 bases: TGTGCCAGCAGCCGAGCCCAGGCGTCCTACAATGAGCAGTTCTTC. Translated: CASSRAQASYNEQFF.

The chain carries TRBV12-5 and TRBJ1-5, with D unclear. With 1 base removed from V and 7 bases from J, the gap between germline ends came to 5 bases. Per germline, CDR1 LGHNT and CDR2 FRNRAP. CDR3 size: 12 residues. As DNA, the CDR3 is TGTGCTAGTGGTTTGGGAAGACAGCCCCAGCATTTT. This translates into CASGLGRQPQHF.

The rearrangement uses TRBV19 and TRBJ2-2; no clear D gene. The germline V gene has CDR1 LNHDA and CDR2 SQIVND (reference sequence). V lost 4 bases, J lost 6 bases, and 9 bases lay in between. CDR3 size: 13 residues. The CDR3: CASSTLTPGELFF. CDR3 DNA: TGTGCCAGTAGTACACTAACCCCCGGGGAGCTGTTTTTT.

This clonotype was detected ten times or more. V is TRBV2 and J is TRBJ1-5, with TRBD1 identical over 8 bases. Per the germline V gene, CDR1 is SNHLY and CDR2 is FYNNEI. V shed 6 bases and J 7 bases; nucleotides not matched to a gene: 11. This CDR3 has 15 residues. The CDR3: CASRRGDRGAQPQHF. The CDR3 bases are TGTGCCAGCAGGCGAGGAGACAGGGGAGCGCAGCCCCAGCATTTT.

V is TRBV5-1 and J is TRBJ2-5, with 7 bases identical to TRBD2. The CDR3 contains 14 residues. V trimming: 3 bases; J trimming: 1 base; junction bases outside the gene matches: 3. The germline CDR1 and CDR2 sequences are SGHRS and YFSETQ. CDR3 region: CASSWGTTQETQYF. DNA of the CDR3: TGCGCCAGCAGCTGGGGGACTACCCAAGAGACCCAGTACTTC.

Many counts were recorded for this clonotype. V and J are TRBV7-8 and TRBJ1-1; the D is unclear. Germline values: CDR1 SGHVS, CDR2 FQNEAQ. Deletions cut 4 bases from V and 0 bases from J, with 9 bases between. CDR3 length: 14 amino acids. The CDR3 sequence: CASSSGRVNTEAFF. The CDR3 nucleotides are TGTGCCAGCAGCTCTGGACGGGTGAACACTGAAGCTTTCTTT. The entire variable domain, with the rest obtained from reference TRBV7-8 and TRBJ1-1, is as follows: GAGVSQSPRYKVAKRGQDVALRCDPISGHVSLFWYQQALGQGPEFLTYFQNEAQLDKSGLPSDRFFAERPEGSVSTLKIQRTQQEDSAVYLCASSSGRVNTEAFFGQGTRLTVV.

The chain employs TRBV7-4 and TRBJ2-1; D is possibly TRBD1 or TRBD2 (6 bases each). Germline V gene lookup returns CDR1 SGHVT and CDR2 SQSDAQ. Trimming took off 4 bases at V and 6 bases at J, with 16 bases between the two ends. CDR3 size: 15 residues. The CDR3 region has the DNA TGTGCCAGCAGCTCGGGCCGGAGGGGGAGCAATGAGCAGTTCTTC. Its translation: CASSSGRRGSNEQFF.

This chain connects TRBV28 to TRBJ2-3; 7 bases agree with TRBD2. This CDR3 spans 14 amino acids. The trim removed 5 bases at V and 2 bases at J, leaving 4 bases unmatched. Germline CDR1 reads MDHEN; CDR2 reads SYDVKM. The chain's CDR3 is CASSGGVVTDTQYF. The CDR3 coding sequence is TGTGCCAGCAGTGGGGGGGTCGTCACAGATACGCAGTATTTT.

This clonotype was observed many times. V usage is TRBV7-2 and J usage is TRBJ2-1; D is undetermined. There are 12 residues in the CDR3. Trimming took 5 bases from V and 7 from J, leaving 9 bases between them. Per the germline V gene, CDR1 is SGHTA and CDR2 is FQGNSA. The CDR3 DNA reads TGTGCCAGCAGCCCCTCGACTAATGAGCAGTTCTTC. This gives the protein CASSPSTNEQFF.

The chain couples TRBV20-1 to TRBJ1-2; the match to TRBD1 covers 8 bases. The CDR3 sequence is 12 residues long. Germline V gene lookup returns CDR1 DFQATT and CDR2 SNEGSKA (reference sequence). J lost 8 bases, V lost 6 bases, and 8 bases had no gene match. CDR3 DNA: TGCAGTGCCCCTCAGGGGGCGGGGGGCTACACCTTC. It translates to CSAPQGAGGYTF.

The table lists this clonotype with many counts. The chain recombines TRBV7-6 with TRBJ2-3, with D unresolved. Between the trimmed V and J ends, which lost 3 bases and 6 bases, there was a span of 10 bases. This CDR3 has 13 amino acids. In germline, CDR1 is SGHVS, CDR2 FNYEAQ. CDR3 amino acids: CASSLYFRDTQYF. Written as DNA, the CDR3 is TGTGCCAGCAGCTTGTATTTTAGGGATACGCAGTATTTT.

This clonotype was detected only a few times. V gene TRBV9 combines with J gene TRBJ2-5; 7 bases match TRBD1. CDR1 is SGDLS and CDR2 is YYNGEE in the germline V gene. The CDR3 length is 15 residues. V shed 0 bases, J shed 3 bases, and the junction held 5 bases outside the gene matches. The CDR3 reads CASSVEGGQEETQYF. The CDR3 DNA is TGTGCCAGCAGCGTAGAGGGCGGACAGGAAGAGACCCAGTACTTC.

This clonotype was counted many times. J is TRBJ2-1 and V is TRBV28; TRBD2 agrees at 11 bases. This CDR3 is 14 amino acids long. J was trimmed by 6 bases and V by 7 bases; bases with no gene match: 5. CDR1 is MDHEN and CDR2 is SYDVKM in the germline V gene. Here the CDR3 reads CASTVAGGVNEQFF. The CDR3 nucleotides read TGTGCCAGCACCGTAGCGGGAGGGGTCAATGAGCAGTTCTTC.

This chain joins TRBV11-3 and TRBJ2-1; a possible D gene is TRBD2 (5 bases). The CDR3 has 13 amino acids. Germline V CDR1 and CDR2: SGHNT, YENEEA. V lost 5 bases, J lost 9 bases, and 14 bases lay in between. CDR3 protein: CASSLNPGSEQFF. CDR3 in DNA: TGTGCCAGCAGCCTCAACCCGGGAAGTGAGCAGTTCTTC.

This chain connects TRBV6-5 to TRBJ1-2, with a weak D call TRBD1 (6 bases). CDR3 length equals 15 residues. Trimming shortened V by 6 bases and J by 7 bases, and 21 bases separated the two germline ends. The V gene's germline CDR1 is MNHEY and CDR2 SVGAGI. CDR3 region: CASSLGGVGISGYTF. The CDR3 coding sequence is TGTGCCAGCAGCCTAGGGGGGGTTGGGATAAGTGGCTACACCTTC.